Below, 21 T cell receptor beta chains from the same sample are listed, as sequenced in a study of human T cells and chemical hapten exposure. TCRdb fed the RACE reads into MiXCR, producing one record per CDR3 protein. Altogether around 100,000 distinct CDR3 sequences are present, 9.5% to 12% being singletons, with the ten largest covering roughly 3.2%. Time point defined: patch test 1, 2 weeks after DPC sensitization. Regarding treatment: therapeutic diphenylcyclopropenone sensitization with weekly scalp DPC. The material was whole blood, obtained in connection with sensitization to the hapten diphenylcyclopropenone (DPC). These receptors were collected from a woman aged 40-49 years with alopecia areata. Some clones in this sample may be carry-over from other donors' samples.

This clonotype appeared a few times. In nucleotides, the CDR3 is TGTGCCAGCAGCCAAGGTGTCAGAACTAACTATGGCTACACCTTC. It is translated as CASSQGVRTNYGYTF. This chain joins TRBV4-2 and TRBJ1-2, with D unclear. The CDR3 is 15 residues long. Germline CDR1 and CDR2: LGHNA and YNFKEQ. V was cut by 1 base and J by 0 bases, with 9 bases left in between.

The gene calls are TRBV6-5 and TRBJ1-3, with a tentative D call TRBD1 (5 bases). The CDR3 is made up of 14 amino acids. Trimming removed 2 bases from V and 2 bases from J, with 7 bases in between. Germline loops: CDR1 MNHEY, CDR2 SVGAGI. CDR3 nucleotides: TGTGCCAGCAGTTACGCAGGGACTGGAAACACCATATATTTT. Translation: CASSYAGTGNTIYF.

The chain joins TRBV6-2 or TRBV6-3 to TRBJ2-7; D is perhaps TRBD1 (6 bases). CDR1 and CDR2 from the germline V gene are MNHEY and SVGEGT. The V and J ends lost 0 bases and 2 bases respectively, with 8 bases between them. The CDR3 length is 14 residues. Written as DNA, the CDR3 is TGTGCCAGCAGTTACTCGAGGACAGCCTACGAGCAGTACTTC. Protein product: CASSYSRTAYEQYF.

This clonotype was detected only a few times. V gene TRBV9 combines with J gene TRBJ2-7; D unclear. Deletions cut 1 base from V and 0 bases from J, with 5 bases between. CDR3 length: 13 residues. CDR1 and CDR2 (germline): SGDLS, YYNGEE. In DNA, the CDR3 is TGTGCCAGCAGCGTATCGGCCTCCTACGAGCAGTACTTC. Translation gives CASSVSASYEQYF. The full variable domain, its missing parts supplied by reference TRBV9 and TRBJ2-7, is DSGVTQTPKHLITATGQRVTLRCSPRSGDLSVYWYQQSLDQGLQFLIQYYNGEERAKGNILERFSAQQFPDLHSELNLSSLELGDSALYFCASSVSASYEQYFGPGTRLTVT.

This clonotype occurred a few times. This chain uses TRBV4-1 with TRBJ2-7, with a tentative D call TRBD2 (6 bases). The V and J ends lost 3 bases and 10 bases respectively, with 16 bases between them. Germline V CDR1 and CDR2: MGHRA, YSYEKL. This CDR3 comprises 13 residues. The DNA of the CDR3 is TGCGCCAGCAGCCAGGAGGGTGGAAGGCTCCAGTACTTC. This encodes CASSQEGGRLQYF.

This clonotype was detected only a few times. The rearrangement uses TRBV7-8 and TRBJ1-6; D not resolved. The CDR3 runs to 12 residues. Germline V CDR1 and CDR2: SGHVS, FQNEAQ. CDR3 in amino acids: CATGSYNSPLHF. The CDR3 bases are TGTGCGACGGGCTCCTATAATTCACCCCTCCACTTT.

This clonotype was seen many times. J is TRBJ2-5 and V is TRBV6-5, with 8 bases that match TRBD1. CDR3 length equals 14 residues. The trim removed 5 bases at V and 2 bases at J, leaving 4 bases unmatched. Germline V gene data show CDR1 as MNHEY and CDR2 as SVGAGI. The CDR3 loop reads CASSRQGKQETQYF. The CDR3 nucleotides are TGTGCCAGCAGTCGACAGGGGAAACAAGAGACCCAGTACTTC.

V and J are TRBV3-1 and TRBJ2-2, with D maybe TRBD1 (5 bases). This CDR3 is built from 14 residues. The V end lost 2 bases, the J end lost 5 bases, and 9 bases lay between the germline ends. Germline CDR1 is LGHDT and CDR2 is YNNKEL (reference sequence). CDR3 sequence: CASSQRQPTGELFF. In DNA, the CDR3 is TGTGCCAGCAGCCAAAGACAGCCAACCGGGGAGCTGTTTTTT.

There are many counts of this clonotype. The CDR3 region is CASSSPPSGGDRDTQYF. The CDR3, as DNA: TGTGCCAGCAGTTCCCCTCCTAGCGGGGGGGATAGAGATACGCAGTATTTT. The rearrangement uses TRBV12-3 or TRBV12-4 and TRBJ2-3, with TRBD2 matching over 12 bases. The CDR3 runs 17 residues. Unmatched junction bases numbered 10, after V lost 4 bases and J lost 5 bases.

This sequence joins TRBV19 and TRBJ2-1, with D maybe TRBD1 (6 bases). The V gene's germline CDR1 is LNHDA and CDR2 SQIVND (reference sequence). There are 17 residues in the CDR3. Trimming left V 5 bases short and J 2 bases short, with 19 bases between. As DNA, the CDR3 is TGTGCCAGTAGTGTACCCTTTGGGGGCGGCCCCTACAATGAGCAGTTCTTC. It encodes CASSVPFGGGPYNEQFF.

The gene calls are TRBV6-2 or TRBV6-3 and TRBJ1-1; a weak D match, TRBD1 (6 bases). V was trimmed by 3 bases and J by 4 bases, leaving 15 bases between them. CDR3 length: 15 amino acids. Germline assignment: CDR1 MNHEY and CDR2 SVGEGT. In DNA form, the CDR3 reads TGTGCCAGCAGTTATGCGGGGGGCTGGGGCACTGAAGCTTTCTTT. It translates to CASSYAGGWGTEAFF.

This clonotype was seen ten or more times. V usage is TRBV9 and J usage is TRBJ2-2; no definite D call. The germline V gene has CDR1 SGDLS and CDR2 YYNGEE. Trimming stripped 1 base from V and 6 bases from J, with 7 bases between. This CDR3 contains 13 residues. The CDR3, as DNA: TGTGCCAGCAGCGTAAACTCCCCCGGGGAGCTGTTTTTT. Its protein is CASSVNSPGELFF.

In this sample, this clonotype turned up a few times. The genes are TRBV12-5 and TRBJ2-1; no definite D call. Trimming pared 2 bases from V and 6 bases from J, leaving 14 bases between. CDR1 and CDR2 from the germline V gene are LGHNT and FRNRAP. The length of the CDR3 is 15 residues. The CDR3 DNA follows: TGTGCTAGTGGTTTGACCCACGGCCCCTCCAATGAGCAGTTCTTC. Encoded protein: CASGLTHGPSNEQFF.

On this clonotype itself: A much bigger clone sits one base away, suggesting this may be a read error. This chain uses TRBV18 with TRBJ2-2; 9 bases agree with TRBD1. In germline, CDR1 is KGHSH, CDR2 LQKENI. The CDR3 sequence is 15 residues long. The CDR3 loop reads CASSRDRVDTRELFF. CDR3 bases: TGTGCCAGCTCACGGGACAGGGTCGACACCAGGGAGCTGTTTTTT.

This clonotype has just a few counts. The chain uses TRBV27 and TRBJ2-7, with D possibly TRBD1 on 5 matching bases. CDR3 size: 13 residues. The germline V and J ends were trimmed by 6 bases and 3 bases, with 12 bases remaining between them. Germline CDR1 and CDR2: MNHEY and SMNVEV (reference sequence). The CDR3 sequence: CASRSGQGYEQYF. The CDR3 nucleotides are TGTGCCAGCAGGTCCGGGCAGGGCTACGAGCAGTACTTC.

This clonotype was seen only once. The chain employs TRBV20-1 and TRBJ1-5, with D possibly TRBD1 on 5 matching bases. Trimming pared 6 bases from V and 4 bases from J, leaving 16 bases between. This CDR3 contains 14 residues. Germline loops: CDR1 DFQATT, CDR2 SNEGSKA (reference sequence). The CDR3 DNA reads TGCAGTGCGACGACGGGGGACGGGAATCAGCCCCAGCATTTT. Amino acids: CSATTGDGNQPQHF.

The chain joins TRBV19 to TRBJ2-1, with D possibly being TRBD1 or TRBD2 (5 bases each). Germline CDR1 LNHDA, CDR2 SQIVND (reference sequence). The CDR3 length is 13 residues. Deletions cut 4 bases from V and 3 bases from J, with 7 bases between. This chain's CDR3 is CASSRGSYNEQFF. In DNA form, the CDR3 reads TGTGCCAGTAGTAGGGGGAGCTACAATGAGCAGTTCTTC.

This clonotype has just a few counts. This sequence joins TRBV5-6 and TRBJ2-3; D unclear. There are 12 residues in the CDR3. The V gene lost 4 bases and the J gene lost 5 bases, with 8 bases spanning the gap. Germline CDR1 SGHDT, CDR2 YYEEEE. The CDR3 DNA follows: TGTGCCAGCAGCCCTATGGGAGATACGCAGTATTTT. Amino acids: CASSPMGDTQYF.

Many counts were recorded for this clonotype. The V gene is TRBV24-1, the J gene TRBJ2-5, with D perhaps matching TRBD2 (6 bases). CDR1 and CDR2 (germline): KGHDR, SFDVKD. The CDR3 has 15 amino acids. V was clipped by 3 bases and J by 2 bases, with 12 bases between them. The CDR3 DNA reads TGTGCCACCAGTGATACGCGGGGTCCACAAGAGACCCAGTACTTC. The encoded protein is CATSDTRGPQETQYF.

This clonotype is categorized as medium-sized. The gene calls are TRBV11-2 and TRBJ2-2, with 7 bases aligning to TRBD2. Trimming cost V 1 base and J 0 bases; bases outside gene matches: 2. Germline CDR1 reads SGHAT; CDR2 reads FQNNGV. The CDR3 contains 16 residues. The chain's CDR3 is CASSLVAGANTGELFF. The CDR3 DNA reads TGTGCCAGCAGCTTAGTAGCGGGCGCGAACACCGGGGAGCTGTTTTTT.

This clonotype was counted at least ten times. The V call is TRBV24-1, the J call TRBJ1-2; D uncertain. Germline V CDR1 and CDR2: KGHDR, SFDVKD. The germline V and J ends were trimmed by 4 bases and 1 base, with 6 bases remaining between them. The CDR3 is made up of 13 amino acids. In DNA form, the CDR3 reads TGTGCCACCAGTGAACGGATTAACTATGGCTACACCTTC. Protein product: CATSERINYGYTF.